Shown below are 4 T cell receptor beta chains from a single sample sequenced in a study of cytomegalovirus exposure and HLA in healthy donors. Primers included in the PCR were 60 Vbeta and 13 Jbeta primers. Generated by immunoSEQ multiplex PCR, the TCRdb table keeps only in-frame clones and is missing some. Altogether around 130,000 clones are present, roughly three quarters being singletons, with the ten largest covering roughly 1.5%. The sample taken for sequencing was PBMCs. These receptors came from a woman aged 18-29 years in good health and CMV-seronegative.

This chain joins TRBV20-1 and TRBJ1-4; D is perhaps TRBD1 (5 bases). The germline V gene encodes CDR1 DFQATT and CDR2 SNEGSKA (reference sequence). V gave up 6 bases and J gave up 8 bases, with 10 bases separating them. The CDR3 sequence is 11 residues long. The CDR3 DNA reads as TGCAGTGCCCCCAGGGCGGAAAAACTGTTTTTT. It translates to CSAPRAEKLFF.

This chain uses TRBV11-3 with TRBJ1-1; 7 nucleotides match TRBD1. J lost 0 bases, V lost 6 bases, and 7 bases had no gene match. Germline CDR1 reads SGHNT; CDR2 reads YENEEA. This CDR3 is built from 15 residues. The CDR3 DNA follows: TGTGCCAGCAGTTCCAGGGGGGCGATGAACACTGAAGCTTTCTTT. Its translation: CASSSRGAMNTEAFF.

The chain employs TRBV7-8 and TRBJ2-2; D possibly corresponds to TRBD1 (5 bases). The CDR3 is 14 residues long. From germline, CDR1 is SGHVS and CDR2 FQNEAQ. Trimming shortened V by 5 bases and J by 1 base, and 8 bases separated the two germline ends. This CDR3 reads CASSLDRNTGELFF. CDR3 sequence (DNA): TGTGCCAGCAGCCTCGACAGGAACACCGGGGAGCTGTTTTTT.

The V gene is TRBV5-1, the J gene TRBJ2-2; D ambiguous. Germline V gene sequence: CDR1 SGHRS, CDR2 YFSETQ. V lost 4 bases and J 4 bases, leaving 17 bases between the germline ends. The CDR3 is 16 residues long. The CDR3 DNA reads TGCGCCAGCAGCCATGTAGAGCGAACGCTCACCGGGGAGCTGTTTTTT. It translates to CASSHVERTLTGELFF. Full variable domain (missing parts from reference TRBV5-1 and TRBJ2-2): KAGVTQTPRYLIKTRGQQVTLSCSPISGHRSVSWYQQTPGQGLQFLFEYFSETQRNKGNFPGRFSGRQFSNSRSEMNVSTLELGDSALYLCASSHVERTLTGELFFGEGSRLTVL.